Below, 31 T cell receptor beta chains from the same sample are listed, as sequenced in a study of T cells in Graves' hyperthyroidism and ophthalmopathy. TCR beta CDR3 sequences were amplified from RNA transcripts. First-round RT-PCR of the TCR CDR3 relied on the HTBI primer set. MiXCR, run by TCRdb on the multiplex PCR reads, gives a single entry per CDR3 protein. The table records more than 300,000 distinct CDR3 sequences, approximately 14% of them present only once. The sample taken for sequencing was blood. Receptors originate from a woman in her twenties or thirties with Graves' hyperthyroidism.

The rearrangement joins TRBV5-4 to TRBJ2-1; 12 bases fit TRBD2. The V segment lost 4 bases and the J segment 10 bases; nucleotides outside the gene matches: 6. There are 14 residues in the CDR3. Germline V gives CDR1 SGHNT, CDR2 YYREEE (reference sequence). Written as DNA, the CDR3 is TGTGCCAGCAGCGAGACTAGCGGGAGATGGGAGCAGTTCTTC. It encodes CASSETSGRWEQFF.

In its sample, this clonotype was seen many times. The chain recombines TRBV20-1 with TRBJ2-5; no clear D gene. V was cut by 4 bases and J by 7 bases, with 16 bases left in between. This CDR3 is 13 amino acids long. CDR1 is DFQATT, CDR2 SNEGSKA, per germline (reference sequence). CDR3 sequence reads: CSAKDPTLGTQYF. The CDR3, as DNA: TGCAGTGCTAAAGATCCGACCTTAGGGACCCAGTACTTC.

This clonotype has a handful of counts. The CDR3 nucleotides read TGCAGCGTTGGGGGAGGGGATTCTGGAAACACCATATATTTT. Amino acid sequence: CSVGGGDSGNTIYF. V usage is TRBV29-1 and J usage is TRBJ1-3; TRBD1 might be the D (5 bases). Trimming shortened V by 4 bases and J by 1 base, and 11 bases separated the two germline ends. Germline CDR1 and CDR2: SQVTM and ANQGSEA. The CDR3 has 14 residues.

This clonotype was seen a few times. The chain uses TRBV19 and TRBJ1-2; TRBD1 is a possible D gene (5 bases). CDR3 size: 15 residues. Germline V gives CDR1 LNHDA, CDR2 SQIVND (reference sequence). Trimming stripped 6 bases from V and 4 bases from J, with 18 bases between. CDR3 sequence reads: CASSGTGTIRYGYTF. Here the CDR3 DNA reads TGTGCCAGTAGCGGGACCGGGACGATACGCTATGGCTACACCTTC.

V is TRBV20-1 and J is TRBJ2-1; maybe TRBD1 (6 bases). This CDR3 has 13 amino acids. Per the germline V gene, CDR1 is DFQATT and CDR2 is SNEGSKA (reference sequence). The germline V and J ends were trimmed by 3 bases and 6 bases, with 12 bases remaining between them. CDR3 protein: CSARDRTFNEQFF. CDR3 nucleotides: TGCAGTGCTAGGGACAGAACATTCAATGAGCAGTTCTTC.

Ten or more counts support this clonotype. The chain has TRBV20-1 and TRBJ2-5; possibly TRBD2 for D (6 bases). This CDR3 spans 14 amino acids. V was trimmed by 3 bases and J by 2 bases, leaving 13 bases between them. CDR1 is DFQATT and CDR2 is SNEGSKA in the germline V gene (reference sequence). For the CDR3, the DNA is TGCAGTGCTAGGTCAGGAGGGGCGCAAGAGACCCAGTACTTC. Translated: CSARSGGAQETQYF.

V and J are TRBV19 and TRBJ2-1; perhaps TRBD1 as D (6 bases). Germline loops: CDR1 LNHDA, CDR2 SQIVND (reference sequence). The CDR3 is 14 residues long. With 5 bases removed from V and 6 bases from J, the gap between germline ends came to 14 bases. This CDR3 is CASSQVWGRNEQFF. DNA of the CDR3: TGTGCCAGTAGTCAGGTGTGGGGGCGCAATGAGCAGTTCTTC.

This clonotype showed up many times. The chain employs TRBV12-3 or TRBV12-4 and TRBJ1-2; 7 bases are a match to TRBD1. CDR3 size: 14 residues. V was pared by 4 bases and J by 4 bases, with 6 bases of the junction left unmatched. The CDR3 is CASSSLDRFYGYTF. The CDR3, as DNA: TGTGCCAGCAGTTCCTTGGACAGGTTCTATGGCTACACCTTC.

Details on this clonotype: A much larger clonotype is one base distant, so this may be a read error. The chain couples TRBV2 to TRBJ2-1, with D perhaps TRBD2 (5 bases). The CDR3 runs to 16 residues. Looked up from germline, CDR1 is SNHLY and CDR2 is FYNNEI. CDR3 loop: CASSREAGSAYSEQFF. In DNA form, the CDR3 reads TGTGCCAGCAGTAGAGAGGCGGGTTCGGCCTACAGTGAGCAGTTCTTC.

This clonotype showed up many times. The chain has TRBV20-1 and TRBJ2-3; 14 bases line up with TRBD2. Germline V gene sequence: CDR1 DFQATT, CDR2 SNEGSKA (reference sequence). V was clipped by 0 bases and J by 4 bases; unmatched bases: 6. This CDR3 has 17 amino acids. CDR3 in DNA: TGCAGTGCTAGAGAGTCGACTAGCGGGAGGGTTTCAGATACGCAGTATTTT. Encoded protein: CSARESTSGRVSDTQYF.

The genes are TRBV10-2 and TRBJ2-3; D might be TRBD2 (6 bases). The CDR3 contains 18 residues. Trimming removed 1 base at V and 1 base at J, with 18 bases between. CDR1 and CDR2 from the germline V gene are WSHSY and SAAADI. CDR3 nucleotides: TGCGCCAGCAGTGAGTTCGGCGGGACCAGATTGGGCACAGATACGCAGTATTTT. Its translation is CASSEFGGTRLGTDTQYF.

The CDR3 DNA follows: TGCAGCGTGTTGGGGGCGGAAGAGACCCAGTACTTC. As protein: CSVLGAEETQYF. The gene calls are TRBV29-1 and TRBJ2-5; D is possibly TRBD1 (6 bases). The CDR3 covers 12 residues. Trimming removed 6 bases from V and 3 bases from J, with 11 bases in between. CDR1 is SQVTM and CDR2 is ANQGSEA in the germline V gene.

The J gene is TRBJ2-1, the V gene TRBV18, with 7 nucleotides matching TRBD2. The CDR3 is made up of 16 amino acids. J gave up 3 bases and V 5 bases, and 10 bases lay outside the gene matches. Germline CDR1 reads KGHSH; CDR2 reads LQKENI. This CDR3 reads CASSSSTSPGYNEQFF. Written as DNA, the CDR3 is TGTGCCAGCTCATCGTCGACTAGCCCCGGCTACAATGAGCAGTTCTTC.

This clonotype was seen repeatedly, ten times or more. CDR3 bases: TGCAGTGCGGACAGACAGGGTTCTACGCAGTATTTT. Its translation: CSADRQGSTQYF. The chain couples TRBV20-1 to TRBJ2-3; 7 bases map to TRBD1. V trimming: 6 bases; J trimming: 8 bases; junction bases outside the gene matches: 8. Germline lookup yields CDR1 DFQATT and CDR2 SNEGSKA (reference sequence). This CDR3 has 12 amino acids.

This clonotype was counted many times. The V gene is TRBV6-1, the J gene TRBJ2-7, with D possibly matching TRBD1 (5 bases). Germline loops: CDR1 MNHNS, CDR2 SASEGT. Trimming removed 8 bases from V and 4 bases from J, with 18 bases in between. There are 14 residues in the CDR3. The CDR3 region has the DNA TGTGCCAGCGGGGCGGTTTGGCTACCTTACGAGCAGTACTTC. Amino acid sequence: CASGAVWLPYEQYF.

This clonotype was observed a few times. At one of its ends the junction is not consistent with the germline gene, which may arise from a read error. The genes are TRBV20-1 and TRBJ1-2; D is perhaps TRBD1 (5 bases). The CDR3 sequence is 12 residues long. Germline V gives CDR1 DFQATT, CDR2 SNEGSKA (reference sequence). CDR3 bases: TGCAGTGCTAGCAGGGCTAACAATGGCTACACCTTC. It specifies CSASRANNGYTF.

The chain recombines TRBV29-1 with TRBJ2-1; D perhaps matches TRBD1 (6 bases). V was clipped by 4 bases and J by 9 bases, with 7 bases between them. This CDR3 contains 10 residues. Germline-derived CDR1 and CDR2 are SQVTM and ANQGSEA. In DNA form, the CDR3 reads TGCAGCGTTGGAGGGGGTGAGCAGTTCTTC. Amino acid sequence: CSVGGGEQFF.

Ten or more counts support this clonotype. CDR3 in DNA: TGTGCCAGCAGAAGACAGAATAGCGGGAGTCGGTATGAGCAGTTCTTC. This sequence encodes CASRRQNSGSRYEQFF. V gene TRBV6-2 or TRBV6-3 combines with J gene TRBJ2-1, with 9 nucleotides matching TRBD2. There are 16 residues in the CDR3. Unmatched junction bases numbered 14, after V lost 6 bases and J lost 8 bases. Germline CDR1 MNHEY, CDR2 SVGEGT.

The chain is built from TRBV10-2 and TRBJ2-1; D possibly corresponds to TRBD2 (5 bases). The CDR3 is made up of 14 amino acids. V was trimmed by 6 bases and J by 0 bases, leaving 9 bases between them. CDR1 and CDR2 (germline): WSHSY, SAAADI. DNA of the CDR3: TGCGCCAGCAGATTAAGCGGCTCCTACAATGAGCAGTTCTTC. Its protein is CASRLSGSYNEQFF.

The rearrangement links TRBV6-7 to TRBJ2-7; D tentatively fits TRBD1 or TRBD2 (5 bases each). TRBV6-7 is filed as an ORF, its function uncertain. Between the trimmed V and J ends, which lost 5 bases and 3 bases, there was a span of 20 bases. The CDR3 consists of 16 residues. The CDR3: CASSPRIWGSDYEQYF. The CDR3 region has the DNA TGTGCCAGCAGTCCTCGAATCTGGGGGAGTGACTACGAGCAGTACTTC.

The chain has TRBV27 and TRBJ1-6; no definite D call. Germline V gene data show CDR1 as MNHEY and CDR2 as SMNVEV (reference sequence). The CDR3 sequence is 8 residues long. V dropped 8 bases and J dropped 11 bases, with 1 base sitting between them. The CDR3 DNA reads TGTGCCAGCGCACCCCTCCACTTT. Translation gives CASAPLHF.

In its sample, this clonotype was seen a few times. The chain uses TRBV28 and TRBJ2-7, with D possibly TRBD1 on 6 matching bases. V lost 6 bases, J lost 3 bases, and 15 bases lay in between. The CDR3 has 14 amino acids. Germline assignment: CDR1 MDHEN and CDR2 SYDVKM. The CDR3 bases are TGTGCCAGCAGAGCCGGGACAACCCTCTACGAGCAGTACTTC. It encodes CASRAGTTLYEQYF.

This clonotype showed up just once. This may arise from a read error, as a much more abundant clone is one base away. CDR3 region: CASASRFHEQFF. The CDR3 nucleotides read TGTGCCAGCGCCTCGCGTTTCCATGAGCAGTTCTTC. The chain joins TRBV28 to TRBJ2-1, with no clear D. The V gene's germline CDR1 is MDHEN and CDR2 SYDVKM. V was trimmed by 8 bases and J by 8 bases, leaving 13 bases between them. The length of the CDR3 is 12 residues.

The chain is built from TRBV7-9 and TRBJ2-1; 7 positions agree with TRBD2. The CDR3 consists of 15 residues. Losses at the gene ends were 5 bases for V and 8 bases for J; bases not matched to a gene: 12. Germline loops: CDR1 SEHNR, CDR2 FQNEAQ (reference sequence). CDR3 sequence: CASSASGIFGDEQFF. CDR3 coding DNA: TGTGCCAGCAGCGCAAGCGGGATATTTGGGGATGAGCAGTTCTTC.

A few counts support this clonotype. This CDR3 reads CSVEVWGWGRDTDTQYF. In DNA, the CDR3 is TGCAGCGTTGAAGTATGGGGATGGGGCCGCGACACAGATACGCAGTATTTT. V usage is TRBV29-1 and J usage is TRBJ2-3; TRBD1 is a possible D gene (5 bases). Deletions cut 1 base from V and 2 bases from J, with 19 bases between. Per the germline V gene, CDR1 is SQVTM and CDR2 is ANQGSEA. The CDR3 has 17 amino acids.

This clonotype was seen many times. The chain recombines TRBV27 with TRBJ2-4, with 8 positions matching TRBD1. The CDR3 covers 15 residues. Per germline, CDR1 MNHEY and CDR2 SMNVEV (reference sequence). Trimming removed 6 bases from V and 0 bases from J; junction bases left unmatched: 4. As DNA, the CDR3 is TGTGCCAGCAGGGGACAGGAATTAGCCAAAAACATTCAGTACTTC. The encoded protein is CASRGQELAKNIQYF.

The table lists this clonotype with many counts. This chain uses TRBV28 with TRBJ2-1; 9 bases match TRBD2. Looked up from germline, CDR1 is MDHEN and CDR2 is SYDVKM. With V trimmed by 3 bases and J by 9 bases, 6 bases remained unmatched. The CDR3 is made up of 14 amino acids. In DNA, the CDR3 is TGTGCCAGCAGTTTTAGCGGGAGAGGGGGTGAGCAGTTCTTC. It encodes CASSFSGRGGEQFF.

This clonotype was picked up many times. The chain carries TRBV15 and TRBJ1-2; D remains unclear. Germline CDR1 LNHNV, CDR2 YYDKDF (reference sequence). The CDR3 extends over 14 amino acids. Trimming pared 0 bases from V and 2 bases from J, leaving 7 bases between. This chain's CDR3 is CATSRDSGNYGYTF. CDR3 sequence (DNA): TGTGCCACCAGCAGAGATTCGGGGAACTATGGCTACACCTTC.

This clonotype occurred a few times. The chain is built from TRBV12-3 or TRBV12-4 and TRBJ2-7, with 8 bases identical to TRBD1. V trimming: 0 bases; J trimming: 4 bases; junction bases outside the gene matches: 8. The CDR3 is made up of 16 amino acids. The DNA for the CDR3 is TGTGCCAGCAGTTTAGCGTGGACAGGGAGGAAGTACGAGCAGTACTTC. This codes for CASSLAWTGRKYEQYF.

V and J are TRBV7-9 and TRBJ2-2; 8 bases are shared with TRBD1. The CDR3 runs to 15 residues. Germline V CDR1 and CDR2: SEHNR, FQNEAQ (reference sequence). J gave up 6 bases and V 5 bases, and 8 bases lay outside the gene matches. The chain's CDR3 is CASSPQGALAGELFF. CDR3 DNA sequence: TGTGCCAGCAGCCCGCAGGGGGCCCTAGCCGGGGAGCTGTTTTTT.

This clonotype was found many times. The chain employs TRBV6-2 or TRBV6-3 and TRBJ1-4; 8 nucleotides match TRBD1. CDR1 and CDR2 (germline): MNHEY, SVGEGT. With V trimmed by 0 bases and J by 8 bases, 5 bases remained unmatched. This CDR3 has 15 amino acids. The CDR3 spells CASSYSDRVQEKLFF. DNA for the CDR3: TGTGCCAGCAGTTACTCGGACAGGGTCCAAGAAAAACTGTTTTTT.